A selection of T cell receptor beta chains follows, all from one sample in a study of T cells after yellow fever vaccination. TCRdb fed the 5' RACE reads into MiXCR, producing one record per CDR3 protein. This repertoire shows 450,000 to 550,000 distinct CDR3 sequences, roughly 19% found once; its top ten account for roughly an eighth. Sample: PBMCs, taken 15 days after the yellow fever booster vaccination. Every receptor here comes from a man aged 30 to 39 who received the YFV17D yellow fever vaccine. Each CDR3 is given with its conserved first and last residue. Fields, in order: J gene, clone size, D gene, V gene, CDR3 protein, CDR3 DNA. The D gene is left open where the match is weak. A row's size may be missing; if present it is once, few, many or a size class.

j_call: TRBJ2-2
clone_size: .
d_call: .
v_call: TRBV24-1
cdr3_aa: CATRRGENTGELFF
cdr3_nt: TGTGCCACTCGAAGGGGGGAGAACACCGGGGAGCTGTTTTTT

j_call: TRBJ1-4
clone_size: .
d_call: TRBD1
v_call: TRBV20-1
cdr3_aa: CSALGWDRVDEKLFF
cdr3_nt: TGCAGTGCTTTAGGTTGGGACAGGGTTGATGAAAAACTGTTTTTT

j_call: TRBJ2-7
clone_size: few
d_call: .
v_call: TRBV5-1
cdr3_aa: CASSPVDSPYEQYF
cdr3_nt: TGCGCCAGCAGCCCAGTTGACAGCCCCTACGAGCAGTACTTC

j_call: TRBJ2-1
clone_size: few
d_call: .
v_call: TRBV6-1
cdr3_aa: CASSNRDNSYNEQFF
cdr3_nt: TGTGCCAGCAGCAACCGGGACAACTCCTACAATGAGCAGTTCTTC

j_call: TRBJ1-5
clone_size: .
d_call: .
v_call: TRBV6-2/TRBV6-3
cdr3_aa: CASKAGAEHNNQPQHF
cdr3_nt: TGTGCCAGCAAGGCCGGGGCAGAACACAACAATCAGCCCCAGCATTTT

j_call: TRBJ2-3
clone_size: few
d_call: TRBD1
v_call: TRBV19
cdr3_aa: CATTDRGWATDTQYF
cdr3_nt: TGTGCCACCACGGACAGGGGATGGGCAACAGATACGCAGTATTTT

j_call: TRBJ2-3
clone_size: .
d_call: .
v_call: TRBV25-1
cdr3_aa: CASSEYGGTDTQYF
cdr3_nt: TGTGCCAGCAGTGAATATGGGGGCACAGATACGCAGTATTTT

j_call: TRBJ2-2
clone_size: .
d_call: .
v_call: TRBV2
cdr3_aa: CASRARTGELFF
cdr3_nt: TGTGCCAGCAGGGCAAGGACCGGGGAGCTGTTTTTT

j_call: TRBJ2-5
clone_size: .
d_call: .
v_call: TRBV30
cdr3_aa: CAWSGTLAETQYF
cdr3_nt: TGTGCCTGGAGTGGGACTCTGGCGGAGACCCAGTACTTC

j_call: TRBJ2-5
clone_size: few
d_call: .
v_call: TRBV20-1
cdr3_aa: CSVLSHQKETQYF
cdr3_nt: TGCAGTGTTCTGTCCCACCAAAAAGAGACCCAGTACTTC

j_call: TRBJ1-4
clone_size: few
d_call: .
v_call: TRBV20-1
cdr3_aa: CSAAKGVGGVEKLFF
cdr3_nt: TGCAGTGCCGCTAAGGGAGTGGGGGGGGTTGAAAAACTGTTTTTT

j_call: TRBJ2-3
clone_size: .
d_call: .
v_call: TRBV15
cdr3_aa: CATSSKSTDTQYF
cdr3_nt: TGTGCCACCAGCAGTAAAAGCACAGATACGCAGTATTTT

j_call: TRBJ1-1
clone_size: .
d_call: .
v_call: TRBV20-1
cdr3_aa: CSASRDANTEAFF
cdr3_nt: TGCAGTGCTTCAAGGGATGCTAACACTGAAGCTTTCTTT

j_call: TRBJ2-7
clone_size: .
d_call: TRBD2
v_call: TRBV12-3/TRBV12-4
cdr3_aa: CASSPQAAGGYEQYF
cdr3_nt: TGTGCCAGCAGTCCCCAAGCTGCGGGAGGATACGAGCAGTACTTC

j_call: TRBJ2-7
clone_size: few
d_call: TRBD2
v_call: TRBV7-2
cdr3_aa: CASSPQGLLLNEQYF
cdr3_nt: TGTGCCAGCAGCCCCCAGGGACTACTACTCAACGAGCAGTACTTC

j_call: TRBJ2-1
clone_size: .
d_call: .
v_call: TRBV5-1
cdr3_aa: CASSPLDTNNEQFF
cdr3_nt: TGCGCCAGCAGCCCGTTGGACACAAACAATGAGCAGTTCTTC

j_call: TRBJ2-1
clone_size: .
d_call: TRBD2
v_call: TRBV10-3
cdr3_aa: CAITPGISGRAYNEQFF
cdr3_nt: TGTGCCATCACCCCAGGGATTAGCGGGAGGGCCTACAATGAGCAGTTCTTC

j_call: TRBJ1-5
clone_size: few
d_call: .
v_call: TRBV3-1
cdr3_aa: CASSDSSRAQPQHF
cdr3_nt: TGTGCCAGCAGCGACTCGTCTCGTGCTCAGCCCCAGCATTTT

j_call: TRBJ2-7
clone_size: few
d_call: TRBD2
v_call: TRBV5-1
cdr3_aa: CASSRSGAGTSGSYEQYF
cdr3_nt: TGCGCCAGCAGCAGATCAGGAGCCGGGACTAGCGGCTCCTACGAGCAGTACTTC

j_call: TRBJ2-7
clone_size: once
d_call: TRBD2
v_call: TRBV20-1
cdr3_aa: CSAGTSGSLSYEQYF
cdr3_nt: TGCAGTGCCGGGACTAGCGGGAGTCTATCCTACGAGCAGTACTTC

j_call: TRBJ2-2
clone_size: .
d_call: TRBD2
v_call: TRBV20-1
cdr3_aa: CSARGRTSGSTGELFF
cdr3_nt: TGCAGTGCTAGAGGTCGGACTAGCGGGAGCACCGGGGAGCTGTTTTTT

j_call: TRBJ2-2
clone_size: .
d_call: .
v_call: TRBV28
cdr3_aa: CASRRPPGELFF
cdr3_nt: TGTGCCAGCAGACGACCCCCCGGGGAGCTGTTTTTT

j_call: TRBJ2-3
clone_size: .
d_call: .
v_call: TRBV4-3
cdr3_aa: CASSQEFVGFPDTQYF
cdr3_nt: TGCGCCAGCAGCCAAGAATTTGTGGGTTTTCCAGATACGCAGTATTTT

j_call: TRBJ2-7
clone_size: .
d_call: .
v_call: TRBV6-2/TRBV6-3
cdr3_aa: CASSYTLAGRSYEQYF
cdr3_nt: TGTGCCAGCAGTTACACCCTGGCAGGGAGATCCTACGAGCAGTACTTC

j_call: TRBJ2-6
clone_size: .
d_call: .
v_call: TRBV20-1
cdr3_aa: CSARDLQEGGANVLTF
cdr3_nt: TGCAGTGCTAGAGATCTACAGGAAGGCGGGGCCAACGTCCTGACTTTC

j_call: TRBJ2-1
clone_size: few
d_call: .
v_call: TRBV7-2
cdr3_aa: CASSSYLWEQFF
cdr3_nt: TGTGCCAGCAGCTCCTATCTATGGGAGCAGTTCTTC

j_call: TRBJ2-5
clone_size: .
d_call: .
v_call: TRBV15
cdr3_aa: CATSSPGTQYF
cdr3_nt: TGTGCCACCAGCAGCCCCGGGACCCAGTACTTC

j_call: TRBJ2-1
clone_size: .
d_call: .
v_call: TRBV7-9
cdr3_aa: CASSPTAVNEQFF
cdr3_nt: TGTGCCAGCAGCCCGACAGCGGTCAATGAGCAGTTCTTC

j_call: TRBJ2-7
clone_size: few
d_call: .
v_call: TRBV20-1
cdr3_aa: CSARDYSYEQYF
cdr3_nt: TGCAGTGCTAGGGACTACTCCTACGAGCAGTACTTC

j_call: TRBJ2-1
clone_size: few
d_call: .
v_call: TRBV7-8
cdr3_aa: CASSPRSVYQNEQFF
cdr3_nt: TGTGCCAGCAGCCCCCGCTCAGTTTATCAGAATGAGCAGTTCTTC

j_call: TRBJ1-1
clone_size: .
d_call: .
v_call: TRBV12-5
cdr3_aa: CASGLAGSEAFF
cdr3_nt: TGTGCTAGTGGTTTGGCAGGGTCTGAAGCTTTCTTT

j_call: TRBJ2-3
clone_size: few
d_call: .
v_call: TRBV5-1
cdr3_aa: CASSLYASADTQYF
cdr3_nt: TGCGCCAGCAGCTTGTACGCGTCTGCAGATACGCAGTATTTT

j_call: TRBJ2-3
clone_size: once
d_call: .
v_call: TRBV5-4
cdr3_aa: CASSGSGAKSTDTQYF
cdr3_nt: TGTGCCAGCAGCGGATCCGGGGCGAAAAGCACAGATACGCAGTATTTT